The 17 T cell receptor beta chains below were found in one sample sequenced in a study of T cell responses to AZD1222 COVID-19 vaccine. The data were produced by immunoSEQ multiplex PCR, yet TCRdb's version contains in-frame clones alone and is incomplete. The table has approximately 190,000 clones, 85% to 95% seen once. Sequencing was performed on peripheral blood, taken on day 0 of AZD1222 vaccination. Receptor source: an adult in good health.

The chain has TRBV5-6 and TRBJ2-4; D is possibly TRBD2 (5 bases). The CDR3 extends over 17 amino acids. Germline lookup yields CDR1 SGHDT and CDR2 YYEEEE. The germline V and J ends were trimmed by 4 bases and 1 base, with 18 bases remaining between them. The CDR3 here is CASSEGPLFRAKNIQYF. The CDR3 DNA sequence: TGTGCCAGCAGCGAGGGCCCATTATTCCGGGCCAAAAACATTCAGTACTTC.

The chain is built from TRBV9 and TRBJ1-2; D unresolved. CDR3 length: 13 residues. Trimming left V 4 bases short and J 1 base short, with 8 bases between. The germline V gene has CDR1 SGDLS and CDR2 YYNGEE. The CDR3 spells CASSPASNYGYTF. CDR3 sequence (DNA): TGTGCCAGCAGCCCCGCGAGTAACTATGGCTACACCTTC.

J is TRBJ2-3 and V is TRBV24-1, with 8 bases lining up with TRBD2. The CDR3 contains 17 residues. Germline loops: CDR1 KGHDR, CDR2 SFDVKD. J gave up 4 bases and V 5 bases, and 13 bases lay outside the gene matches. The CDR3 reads CATSGSSRAGGPDTQYF. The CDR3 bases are TGTGCCACCAGTGGCTCGAGTAGGGCGGGAGGACCAGATACGCAGTATTTT.

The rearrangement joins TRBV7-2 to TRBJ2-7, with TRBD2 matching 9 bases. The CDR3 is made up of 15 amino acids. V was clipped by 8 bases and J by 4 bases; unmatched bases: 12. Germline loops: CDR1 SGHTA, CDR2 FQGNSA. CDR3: CASGGTLREGYEQYF. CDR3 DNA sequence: TGTGCCAGCGGGGGTACTCTGCGGGAGGGTTACGAGCAGTACTTC.

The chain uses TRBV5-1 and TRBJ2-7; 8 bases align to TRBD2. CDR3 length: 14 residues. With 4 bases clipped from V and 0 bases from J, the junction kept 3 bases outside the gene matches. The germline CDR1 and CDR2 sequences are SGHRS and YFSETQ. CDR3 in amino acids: CASSIAGSSYEQYF. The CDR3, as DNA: TGCGCCAGCAGCATAGCGGGGAGCTCCTACGAGCAGTACTTC.

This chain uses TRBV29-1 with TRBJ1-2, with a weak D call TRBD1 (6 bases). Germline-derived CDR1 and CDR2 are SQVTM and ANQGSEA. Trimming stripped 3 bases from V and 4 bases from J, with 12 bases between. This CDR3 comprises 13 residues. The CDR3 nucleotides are TGCAGCGTTGATGGAGACAGGTCCTATGGCTACACCTTC. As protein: CSVDGDRSYGYTF.

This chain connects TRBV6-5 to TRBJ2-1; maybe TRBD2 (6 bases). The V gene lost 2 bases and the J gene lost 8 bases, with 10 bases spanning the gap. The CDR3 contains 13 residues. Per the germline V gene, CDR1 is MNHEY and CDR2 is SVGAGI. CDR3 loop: CASSYGPGDEQFF. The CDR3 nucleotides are TGTGCCAGCAGTTACGGCCCGGGGGATGAGCAGTTCTTC.

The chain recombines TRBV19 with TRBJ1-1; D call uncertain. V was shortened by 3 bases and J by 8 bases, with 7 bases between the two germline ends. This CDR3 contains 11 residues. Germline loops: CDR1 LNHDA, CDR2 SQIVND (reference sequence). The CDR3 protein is CASSIAVEAFF. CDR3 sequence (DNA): TGTGCCAGTAGTATTGCTGTGGAAGCTTTCTTT.

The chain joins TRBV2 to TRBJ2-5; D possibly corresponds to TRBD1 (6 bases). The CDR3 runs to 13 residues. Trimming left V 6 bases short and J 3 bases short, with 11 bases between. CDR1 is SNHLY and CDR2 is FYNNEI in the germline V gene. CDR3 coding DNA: TGTGCCAGCAGGGAGGACAGAGAAGAGACCCAGTACTTC. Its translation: CASREDREETQYF.

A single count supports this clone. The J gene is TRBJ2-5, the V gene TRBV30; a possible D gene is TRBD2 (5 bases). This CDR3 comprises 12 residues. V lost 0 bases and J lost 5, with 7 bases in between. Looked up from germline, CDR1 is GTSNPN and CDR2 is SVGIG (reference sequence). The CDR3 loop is CAWSVQRETQYF. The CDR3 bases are TGTGCCTGGAGTGTACAGCGGGAGACCCAGTACTTC.

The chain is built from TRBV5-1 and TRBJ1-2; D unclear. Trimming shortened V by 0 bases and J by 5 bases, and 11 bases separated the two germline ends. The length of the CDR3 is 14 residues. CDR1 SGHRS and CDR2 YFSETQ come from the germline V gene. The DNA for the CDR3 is TGCGCCAGCAGCTTGGACAGTTCTTGGTATGGCTACACCTTC. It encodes CASSLDSSWYGYTF. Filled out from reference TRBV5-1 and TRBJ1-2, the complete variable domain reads KAGVTQTPRYLIKTRGQQVTLSCSPISGHRSVSWYQQTPGQGLQFLFEYFSETQRNKGNFPGRFSGRQFSNSRSEMNVSTLELGDSALYLCASSLDSSWYGYTFGSGTRLTVV.

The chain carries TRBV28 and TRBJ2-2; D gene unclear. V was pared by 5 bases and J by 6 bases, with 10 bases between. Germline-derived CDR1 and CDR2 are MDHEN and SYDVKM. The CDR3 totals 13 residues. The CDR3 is CASSLIVSGELFF. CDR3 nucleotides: TGTGCCAGCAGTCTGATAGTATCCGGGGAGCTGTTTTTT.

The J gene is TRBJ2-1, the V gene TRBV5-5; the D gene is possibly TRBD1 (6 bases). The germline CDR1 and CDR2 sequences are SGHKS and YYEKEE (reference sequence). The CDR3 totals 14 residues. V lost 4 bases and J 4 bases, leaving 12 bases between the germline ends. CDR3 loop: CASSHGQKYNEQFF. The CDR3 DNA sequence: TGTGCCAGCAGCCACGGACAGAAGTACAATGAGCAGTTCTTC.

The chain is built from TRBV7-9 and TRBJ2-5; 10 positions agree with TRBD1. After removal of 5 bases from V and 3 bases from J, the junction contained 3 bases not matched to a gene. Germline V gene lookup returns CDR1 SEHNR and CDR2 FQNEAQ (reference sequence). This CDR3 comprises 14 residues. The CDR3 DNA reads TGTGCCAGCAGCGAAGGACAGGGGGAAGAGACCCAGTACTTC. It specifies CASSEGQGEETQYF.

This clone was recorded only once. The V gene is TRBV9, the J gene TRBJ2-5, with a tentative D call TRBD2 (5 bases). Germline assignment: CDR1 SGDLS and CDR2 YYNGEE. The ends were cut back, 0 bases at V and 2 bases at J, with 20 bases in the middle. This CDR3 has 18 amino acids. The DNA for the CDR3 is TGTGCCAGCAGCGTAGGACCCCCCCCCGGACGCGGGCAAGAGACCCAGTACTTC. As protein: CASSVGPPPGRGQETQYF.

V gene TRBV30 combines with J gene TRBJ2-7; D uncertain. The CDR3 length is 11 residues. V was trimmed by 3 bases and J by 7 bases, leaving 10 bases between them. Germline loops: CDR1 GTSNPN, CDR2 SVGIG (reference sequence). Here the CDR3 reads CAWRTVPEQYF. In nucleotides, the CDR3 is TGTGCCTGGAGGACGGTTCCGGAGCAGTACTTC.

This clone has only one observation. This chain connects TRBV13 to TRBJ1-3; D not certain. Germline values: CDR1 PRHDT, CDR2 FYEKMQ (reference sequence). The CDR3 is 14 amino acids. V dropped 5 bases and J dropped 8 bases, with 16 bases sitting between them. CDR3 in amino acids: CASSLGGLGYTIYF. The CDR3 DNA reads TGTGCCAGCAGCCTGGGAGGGTTGGGATACACCATATATTTT.